Sequencing of this T cell receptor (beta chain) was carried out in a study of identical twins. Overall study results and limits: Insertion counts were lower in abundant cord blood beta clonotypes, a trend that memory repertoires did not show.

This clonotype has a handful of counts. Its antigen remains unidentified. V shed 0 bases and J 4 bases; nucleotides not matched to a gene: 10. This CDR3 contains 17 residues. Germline CDR1 reads ENHRY; CDR2 reads SYGVKD. Template switching (which added a universal primer site) was used, and cDNA carried unique molecular identifiers. TCRdb independently ran MiXCR on the 5' RACE reads; one entry per CDR3 protein. This sample has hundreds of thousands of distinct CDR3 sequences, with 21% found just once. This sample was also put to use in a study of T cells expressing NK-cell markers. That source reports: Within several experiments, an anti-gamma-delta TCR antibody kept the sorting limited to alpha-beta TCR T cells.

The sample was PBMCs. This clonotype was sampled from a woman aged 18-29 years in good health. V and J are TRBV10-3 and TRBJ2-3; 7 positions match TRBD2. The CDR3: CAISESNSGGGSDTQYF. The CDR3 nucleotides are TGTGCCATCAGTGAGTCGAACTCCGGGGGAGGGTCAGATACGCAGTATTTT.